This T cell receptor (beta chain) originates from a study of tissue T cells after allogeneic stem cell transplantation. This CDR3 contains 14 residues. Trimming at V came to 2 bases and at J to 3 bases, leaving 1 base not matched to a gene. Germline V gene lookup returns CDR1 FNHDT and CDR2 SITEND (reference sequence). The table came from immunoSEQ multiplex PCR; TCRdb's copy has only in-frame clones and leaves some out. The table records about 48,000 clones, about 73% of them present only once. As for this clone: The antigen remains undetermined. Gene names follow the mouse nomenclature. The sequenced fragment ends 1 residue before the CDR3 boundary, so the rest is inferred from the germline J gene.

Findings of the study overall: TCR repertoires tracked anatomic similarity, regardless of disease or transplant status. Which tissue TCRs were alloreactive or antigen-specific was not determined. Some clones might be persisting host cells.

Input material: sorted cells pooled from one or two spleens. This receptor was obtained from a pool of C57BL/6 mice in good health. The V call is TRBV19, the J call TRBJ1-4, with TRBD1 identical over 7 bases. This CDR3 reads CASSIGTANERLFF. The sequenced CDR3 bases are TGTGCCAGCAGTATTGGGACAGCCAACGAAAGATTATTT.